The present T cell receptor beta chain was sequenced within a study of brain metastases from non-small cell lung cancer. Repertoires were generated with immunoSEQ multiplex PCR, while TCRdb's copy carries only in-frame clones and drops some. The sample yields 1,000 or so clones, approximately 85% seen once. Turning to this clone: At one boundary the junction diverges from the germline segment, which might be a read error.

In germline, CDR1 is GTSNPN, CDR2 SVGIG (reference sequence). The CDR3 sequence is 10 residues long. The sequenced sample consisted of tumor-adjacent normal tissue. The chain uses TRBV30 and TRBJ2-1; D remains ambiguous. The receptor's source is a donor aged 40 or older with non-small cell lung cancer. This CDR3 reads CACISAQQFF. CDR3 nucleotides: TGTGCCTGCATCTCCGCCCAGCAATTCTTC. The whole variable domain, filled in from reference TRBV30 and TRBJ2-1, reads SQTIHQWPATLVQPVGSPLSLECTVEGTSNPNLYWYRQAAGRGLQLLFYSVGIGQISSEVPQNLSASRPQDRQFILSSKKLLLSDSGFYLCACISAQQFFGPGTRLTVL.